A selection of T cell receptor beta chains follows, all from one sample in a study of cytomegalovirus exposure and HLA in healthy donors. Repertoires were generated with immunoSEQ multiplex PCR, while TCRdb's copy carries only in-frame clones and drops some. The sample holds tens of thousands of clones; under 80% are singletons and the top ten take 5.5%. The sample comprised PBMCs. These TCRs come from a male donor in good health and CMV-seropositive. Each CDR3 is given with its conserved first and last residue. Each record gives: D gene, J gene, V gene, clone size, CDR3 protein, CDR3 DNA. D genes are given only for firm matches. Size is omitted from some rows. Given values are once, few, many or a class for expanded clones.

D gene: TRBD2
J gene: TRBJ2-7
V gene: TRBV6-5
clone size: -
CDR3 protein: CASSPGTSGGYEQYF
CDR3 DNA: TGTGCCAGCAGTCCCGGGACTAGCGGCGGCTACGAGCAGTACTTC

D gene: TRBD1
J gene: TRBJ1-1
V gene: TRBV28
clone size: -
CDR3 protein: CASSLPLGQGEAFF
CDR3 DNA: TGTGCCAGCAGTTTACCCCTGGGACAGGGTGAAGCTTTCTTT

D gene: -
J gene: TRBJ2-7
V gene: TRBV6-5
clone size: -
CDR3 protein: CASSYAPGYEQYF
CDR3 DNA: TGTGCCAGCAGTTACGCTCCCGGGTACGAGCAGTACTTC

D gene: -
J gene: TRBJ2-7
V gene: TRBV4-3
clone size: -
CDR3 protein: CASSQGRDTYYEQYF
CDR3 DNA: TGCGCCAGCAGCCAAGGACGGGACACCTATTACGAGCAGTACTTC

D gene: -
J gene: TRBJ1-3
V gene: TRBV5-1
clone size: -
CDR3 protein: CASSLAGRVSGNTIYF
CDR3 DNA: TGCGCCAGCAGCTTGGCGGGCAGGGTCTCTGGAAACACCATATATTTT

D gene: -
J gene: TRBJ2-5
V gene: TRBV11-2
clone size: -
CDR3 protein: CASSLEPWGEQYF
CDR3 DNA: TGTGCCAGCAGCTTAGAGCCCTGGGGGGAGCAGTACTTC

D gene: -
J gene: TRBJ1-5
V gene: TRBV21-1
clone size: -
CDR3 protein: CASSKRATPYFQGGQPQHF
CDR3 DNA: TGTGCCAGCAGCAAAAGGGCCACCCCATACTTCCAGGGTGGTCAGCCCCAGCATTTT

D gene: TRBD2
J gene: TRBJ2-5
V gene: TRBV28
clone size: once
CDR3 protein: CASRRSGSETQYF
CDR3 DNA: TGTGCCAGCAGGAGGAGCGGGAGTGAGACCCAGTACTTC

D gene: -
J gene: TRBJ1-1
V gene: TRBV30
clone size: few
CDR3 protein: CAWERTGGTEAFF
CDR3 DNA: TGTGCCTGGGAGAGGACGGGGGGAACTGAAGCTTTCTTT

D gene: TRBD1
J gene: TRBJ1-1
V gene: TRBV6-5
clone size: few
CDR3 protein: CASSGQGAEAFF
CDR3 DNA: TGTGCCAGCAGTGGGCAGGGGGCTGAAGCTTTCTTT

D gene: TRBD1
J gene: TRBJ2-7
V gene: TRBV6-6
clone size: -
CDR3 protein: CASSDRQGRLYEQYF
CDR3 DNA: TGTGCCAGCAGTGACCGACAGGGAAGACTCTACGAGCAGTACTTC

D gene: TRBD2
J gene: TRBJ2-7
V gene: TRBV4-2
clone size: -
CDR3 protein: CASSPSSGDTTYEQYF
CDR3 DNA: TGTGCCAGCAGCCCAAGTAGCGGGGATACTACCTACGAGCAGTACTTC

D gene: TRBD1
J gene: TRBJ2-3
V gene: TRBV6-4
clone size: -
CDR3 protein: CASSAGTGDTDTQYF
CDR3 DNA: TGTGCCAGCAGTGCCGGGACAGGGGACACAGATACGCAGTATTTT

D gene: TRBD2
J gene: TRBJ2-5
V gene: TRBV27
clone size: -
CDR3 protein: CASSLAGLGLAAIYF
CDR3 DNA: TGTGCCAGCAGTTTAGCCGGACTAGGACTAGCGGCCATCTACTTC

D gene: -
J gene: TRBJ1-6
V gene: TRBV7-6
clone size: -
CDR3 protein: CASSSSEENSPLHF
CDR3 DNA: TGTGCCAGCAGCTCCTCCGAGGAAAATTCACCCCTCCACTTT

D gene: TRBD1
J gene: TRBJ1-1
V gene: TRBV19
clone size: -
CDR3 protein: CASSDGQGGTEAFF
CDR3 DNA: TGTGCCAGTAGCGACGGACAGGGAGGCACTGAAGCTTTCTTT

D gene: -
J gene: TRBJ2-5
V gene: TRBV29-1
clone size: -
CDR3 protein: CLCRGDGVTQYF
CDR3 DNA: TGCCTTTGTCGCGGGGATGGCGTGACCCAGTACTTC

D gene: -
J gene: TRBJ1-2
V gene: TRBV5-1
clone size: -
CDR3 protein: CASSLAARSGYTF
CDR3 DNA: TGCGCCAGCAGCTTGGCTGCCCGGAGCGGCTACACCTTC